Below are 21 T cell receptor beta chains sequenced from a single sample in a study of graft-versus-host responses after intestinal transplantation. The protocol was immunoSEQ multiplex PCR, while the TCRdb copy is restricted to in-frame clones and leaves out a portion. The data contain 15,000 or so clones, 88% of them singletons. The sequencing used PBMCs, collected approximately 3.5 months after intestinal transplant. The receptors stem from a human patient who received an intestinal transplant, so some T cells may come from the graft donor.

The genes are TRBV21-1 and TRBJ2-2. TRBV21-1 is deemed a pseudogene. The CDR3 sequence is 15 residues long. CDR3 residues: CASSKGGARTGELFF. CDR3 in DNA: TGTGCCAGCAGCAAAGGGGGGGCGCGGACCGGGGAGCTGTTTTTT.

This chain joins TRBV28 and TRBJ1-5; tentatively, D is TRBD1 (6 bases). Trimming pared 6 bases from V and 5 bases from J, leaving 17 bases between. CDR3 length: 15 amino acids. Per the germline V gene, CDR1 is MDHEN and CDR2 is SYDVKM. This CDR3 is CASSPPPGVYQPQHF. CDR3 coding DNA: TGTGCCAGCAGCCCCCCCCCAGGGGTGTATCAGCCCCAGCATTTT. Looking up the rest from reference TRBV28 and TRBJ1-5 gives the full variable domain: DVKVTQSSRYLVKRTGEKVFLECVQDMDHENMFWYRQDPGLGLRLIYFSYDVKMKEKGDIPEGYSVSREKKERFSLILESASTNQTSMYLCASSPPPGVYQPQHFGDGTRLSIL.

This chain links TRBV11-2 with TRBJ1-3; TRBD1 might be the D (6 bases). The CDR3 totals 15 residues. Per germline, CDR1 SGHAT and CDR2 FQNNGV. The V and J ends lost 5 bases and 2 bases respectively, with 13 bases between them. As DNA, the CDR3 is TGTGCCAGCAGCGGGGGACATTCTCCTGGAAACACCATATATTTT. It encodes CASSGGHSPGNTIYF.

CDR3 sequence reads: CASSLGLAGWSYNEQFF. CDR3 sequence (DNA): TGTGCCAGCAGCTTGGGACTAGCGGGGTGGTCCTACAATGAGCAGTTCTTC. The V call is TRBV5-4, the J call TRBJ2-1; the match to TRBD2 covers 11 bases. The CDR3 consists of 17 residues. The trim removed 0 bases at V and 1 base at J, leaving 3 bases unmatched. Germline V gene lookup returns CDR1 SGHNT and CDR2 YYREEE (reference sequence).

Comment on this clone: At one boundary the junction diverges from the germline segment, which might be a read error. The gene calls are TRBV27 and TRBJ1-1; tentatively, D is TRBD1 (6 bases). CDR1 is MNHEY and CDR2 is SMNVEV in the germline V gene (reference sequence). This CDR3 has 18 amino acids. The CDR3 protein is CASSPGFIRGDMNSEAFF. In DNA form, the CDR3 reads TGTGCCAGCAGTCCAGGTTTCATTAGGGGGGACATGAACTCTGAAGCTTTCTTT.

This clone has only one observation. The chain recombines TRBV10-3 with TRBJ1-2; D is unclear. Trimming left V 3 bases short and J 2 bases short, with 22 bases between. CDR1 ENHRY and CDR2 SYGVKD come from the germline V gene. This CDR3 region has 18 residues. The CDR3 bases are TGTGCCATCAGTGATTTGGAGCACAGTTTTCCCCTAAACTATGGCTACACCTTC. Its protein is CAISDLEHSFPLNYGYTF.

This chain connects TRBV7-7 to TRBJ2-7, with TRBD1 identical over 9 bases. V shed 5 bases and J 0 bases; nucleotides not matched to a gene: 5. Germline-derived CDR1 and CDR2 are SSHAT and FNYEAQ (reference sequence). The CDR3 has 15 amino acids. In DNA form, the CDR3 reads TGTGCCAGCAGCCCAGGACAGGGGAGCTCCTACGAGCAGTACTTC. This encodes CASSPGQGSSYEQYF.

This sequence joins TRBV28 and TRBJ2-2; no definite D call. The V gene lost 1 base and the J gene lost 7 bases, with 7 bases spanning the gap. Germline V gene data show CDR1 as MDHEN and CDR2 as SYDVKM. This CDR3 has 13 residues. The CDR3 bases are TGTGCCAGCAGTTTATCGGCTGGCGGGGAGCTGTTTTTT. It codes for CASSLSAGGELFF.

The J gene is TRBJ2-5, the V gene TRBV5-6, with 11 bases identical to TRBD2. CDR1 and CDR2 from the germline V gene are SGHDT and YYEEEE. The CDR3 is made up of 15 amino acids. Losses at the gene ends were 0 bases for V and 4 bases for J; bases not matched to a gene: 2. The DNA of the CDR3 is TGTGCCAGCAGCTTGGAGCTAGCGGGAGGAGAGACCCAGTACTTC. Protein product: CASSLELAGGETQYF.

The J gene is TRBJ2-2, the V gene TRBV5-1; TRBD2 agrees at 9 bases. The CDR3 loop spans 16 amino acids. Germline loops: CDR1 SGHRS, CDR2 YFSETQ. The J segment lost 7 bases and the V segment lost 0 bases, leaving 7 bases of the junction unmatched. DNA of the CDR3: TGCGCCAGCAGCTTGGAAGCTAGCGGGAAGAACGGGGAGCTGTTTTTT. This codes for CASSLEASGKNGELFF.

The chain is built from TRBV14 and TRBJ1-2, with D maybe TRBD1 (6 bases). In germline, CDR1 is SGHDN, CDR2 FVKESK. Trimming cost V 5 bases and J 4 bases, with 14 bases left between them. This CDR3 comprises 14 residues. CDR3 amino acids: CASSATRDTYGYTF. The CDR3 nucleotides read TGTGCCAGCAGCGCTACCAGGGACACCTATGGCTACACCTTC.

This clone was seen just once. Here the CDR3 DNA reads TGTGCCACCAGCAGAGACGGGCTTCGGCAAGAGACCCAGTACTTC. It translates to CATSRDGLRQETQYF. The chain joins TRBV15 to TRBJ2-5; D is ambiguous. The V end lost 0 bases, the J end lost 2 bases, and 10 bases lay between the germline ends. The CDR3 runs to 15 residues. Per the germline V gene, CDR1 is LNHNV and CDR2 is YYDKDF (reference sequence).

In DNA form, the CDR3 reads TGTGCCAGCAGCTTATACAGGGAGACTAACTATGGCTACACCTTC. This translates into CASSLYRETNYGYTF. This chain links TRBV7-2 with TRBJ1-2, with a weak D call TRBD1 (6 bases). With 2 bases removed from V and 0 bases from J, the gap between germline ends came to 10 bases. Germline V gives CDR1 SGHTA, CDR2 FQGNSA. The CDR3 has 15 amino acids.

The rearrangement links TRBV4-1 to TRBJ2-7; D is unclear. V lost 2 bases, J lost 5 bases, and 10 bases lay in between. The V gene's germline CDR1 is MGHRA and CDR2 YSYEKL. This CDR3 comprises 13 residues. As DNA, the CDR3 is TGCGCCAGCAGCCAACTTGGAGTTGACGAGCAGTACTTC. Encoded protein: CASSQLGVDEQYF.

The rearrangement joins TRBV4-1 to TRBJ1-5; 9 positions agree with TRBD1. This CDR3 has 14 residues. Germline trimming cut 4 bases from V and 7 bases from J; bases unmatched to any gene: 5. CDR1 is MGHRA and CDR2 is YSYEKL in the germline V gene. The CDR3 loop reads CASSPYDRGQPQHF. Written as DNA, the CDR3 is TGCGCCAGCAGCCCTTACGACAGGGGGCAGCCCCAGCATTTT.

The CDR3 loop reads CASSYRLTGDITYEQYF. CDR3 DNA sequence: TGTGCCAGCAGCTACCGCCTGACAGGGGATATCACCTACGAGCAGTACTTC. The chain joins TRBV28 to TRBJ2-7, with 8 bases that match TRBD1. CDR1 and CDR2 from the germline V gene are MDHEN and SYDVKM. The CDR3 runs 17 residues. J lost 2 bases, V lost 6 bases, and 15 bases had no gene match.

V gene TRBV23-1 combines with J gene TRBJ2-2, with a tentative D call TRBD1 (6 bases). TRBV23-1 is recorded as an ORF, its role being uncertain. This CDR3 is built from 16 residues. With 0 bases removed from V and 0 bases from J, the gap between germline ends came to 8 bases. Written as DNA, the CDR3 is TGCGCCAGCAGTCAATCGAAGGGGGCGAACACCGGGGAGCTGTTTTTT. Its protein is CASSQSKGANTGELFF.

J is TRBJ2-2 and V is TRBV19; D possibly corresponds to TRBD2 (5 bases). The CDR3 has 16 residues. Trimming removed 6 bases at V and 5 bases at J, with 19 bases between. Per germline, CDR1 LNHDA and CDR2 SQIVND (reference sequence). The CDR3 loop is CASSGSAVPVTGELFF. The DNA for the CDR3 is TGTGCCAGTAGCGGTAGCGCGGTTCCCGTAACCGGGGAGCTGTTTTTT.

This rearrangement joins TRBV28 to TRBJ1-3; D perhaps matches TRBD1 (6 bases). The CDR3 sequence is 14 residues long. Germline-derived CDR1 and CDR2 are MDHEN and SYDVKM. V lost 8 bases to trimming and J lost 2 bases, with 13 bases between them. In nucleotides, the CDR3 is TGTGCCAGCTCCTTGAGGGGGACTGGAAACACCATATATTTT. As protein: CASSLRGTGNTIYF. Based on the CDR3 plus reference TRBV28 and TRBJ1-3, the full variable domain is DVKVTQSSRYLVKRTGEKVFLECVQDMDHENMFWYRQDPGLGLRLIYFSYDVKMKEKGDIPEGYSVSREKKERFSLILESASTNQTSMYLCASSLRGTGNTIYFGEGSWLTVV.

The V and J genes are TRBV9 and TRBJ2-2; 11 bases map to TRBD1. J gave up 0 bases and V 1 base, and 11 bases lay outside the gene matches. Germline-derived CDR1 and CDR2 are SGDLS and YYNGEE. The CDR3 has 20 amino acids. CDR3 coding DNA: TGTGCCAGCAGCGTAATGGAAACCGGACAGGGGGCGGCGAACACCGGGGAGCTGTTTTTT. It translates to CASSVMETGQGAANTGELFF. Supplemented by reference TRBV9 and TRBJ2-2, the full variable domain reads DSGVTQTPKHLITATGQRVTLRCSPRSGDLSVYWYQQSLDQGLQFLIQYYNGEERAKGNILERFSAQQFPDLHSELNLSSLELGDSALYFCASSVMETGQGAANTGELFFGEGSRLTVL.

The chain recombines TRBV30 with TRBJ1-4; D uncertain. V lost 0 bases to trimming and J lost 4 bases, with 9 bases between them. Germline CDR1 and CDR2: GTSNPN and SVGIG (reference sequence). The CDR3 loop spans 14 amino acids. The DNA for the CDR3 is TGTGCCTGGAGTGTTTCTGGAATTAATGAAAAACTGTTTTTT. This sequence encodes CAWSVSGINEKLFF. Full variable domain (missing parts from reference TRBV30 and TRBJ1-4): SQTIHQWPATLVQPVGSPLSLECTVEGTSNPNLYWYRQAAGRGLQLLFYSVGIGQISSEVPQNLSASRPQDRQFILSSKKLLLSDSGFYLCAWSVSGINEKLFFGSGTQLSVL.